The sequence of this T cell receptor (beta chain) was determined in a study of blood T cell repertoires in COVID-19. Across the whole study: The United States, Italy and Spain were the sources of the acute and convalescent COVID-19 samples. T cells, B-cell-depleted T cells, or PBMCs provided the cDNA or gDNA that served as material.

As processed by the authors: Using reference gene primer amplification, nucleated cell counts were estimated. Data came from immunoSEQ multiplex PCR; TCRdb stores just in-frame clones and leaves some out. That table furnishes V, J and clone size, whereas the DNA furnished D and trimming. The sample has over 350,000 clones, about nine tenths seen once. Sample: peripheral blood. The receptor comes from a woman aged 25 to 45 with active or convalescent COVID-19.

The CDR3 DNA sequence: TGTGCCAGCAGCCAAGGAGAGTCTACTAACTATGGCTACACCTTC. It yields the protein CASSQGESTNYGYTF. J is TRBJ1-2 and V is TRBV3-1 (or the pseudogene TRBV3-2), with D unresolved. The V and J ends lost 1 base and 0 bases respectively, with 9 bases between them. The CDR3 runs to 15 residues. Germline lookup yields CDR1 LGHDT and CDR2 YNNKEL (reference sequence).